Here is one TCR beta chain with its context. The antigen remains undetermined. The data were obtained in a study of cytomegalovirus exposure and HLA in healthy donors. PCR employed 60 Vbeta and 13 Jbeta primers. Authors' data handling: An analysis performed later counted 74 million or so unique TCR beta chains (around 11 million of them shared). Here immunoSEQ multiplex PCR was the method, and the copy in TCRdb shows in-frame clones only, minus some. D and trimming were read from the DNA, whereas the V and J calls and clone size are those reported in that table. The sample data list 60,000 or so clones. Donors were ostensibly healthy at sampling, although undocumented immune exposures were probable. Whole-study results and caveats: In an earlier analysis, most TCR beta V segments were productive about 87% or about 30% of the time. Several of the most significant clusters appeared linked to common viral pathogens, based on a later analysis.

The TCR comes from a man aged 50 to 59 in good health and CMV-seropositive. The sequencing sample was made of PBMCs.

As DNA, the CDR3 is TGCGCCAGCAGCTCGCAGGGTCCGCCCCCCCCTTACGAGCAGTACTTC. Its protein product is CASSSQGPPPPYEQYF. The chain has TRBV5-1 and TRBJ2-7; D perhaps matches TRBD1 (5 bases). The V gene lost 3 bases and the J gene lost 4 bases, with 20 bases spanning the gap. The CDR3 extends over 16 amino acids. In germline, CDR1 is SGHRS, CDR2 YFSETQ. Full variable domain (rest looked up from reference TRBV5-1 and TRBJ2-7): KAGVTQTPRYLIKTRGQQVTLSCSPISGHRSVSWYQQTPGQGLQFLFEYFSETQRNKGNFPGRFSGRQFSNSRSEMNVSTLELGDSALYLCASSSQGPPPPYEQYFGPGTRLTVT.